One T cell receptor beta chain is described in this entry. The antigen it binds to is not known. Base quality data are lacking; no much larger clone is found one base away. This record belongs to a study of blood T cell repertoires in COVID-19 (dated by TCRdb to 2020 to 2021). For context, the study as a whole: Samples from collaborators originated in the United States, Italy and Spain and spanned both the acute and convalescent phases of COVID-19. The prospective study material was composed of cDNA or gDNA derived from T cells, B-cell-depleted T cells, or PBMCs. Subjects who had been exposed to COVID-19, were actively infected with it, or had recovered from it provided the deeply sampled blood TCRbeta repertoires that made up the dataset. The repertoires were made available in a free public database intended to serve as a resource for research on the immune response to SARS-CoV-2. The samples were drawn from two sources: the first 160 participants of the ongoing ImmuneRACE study, and fewer than 1,500 subjects contributed by 6 global collaborators. A de-identified subject ID, COVID-19 status, age in years and sex were almost always included in the sample metadata. HLA class I and class II types, where available, came from metadata supplied by the sample provider rather than from assay-based typing.

One collaborating source in Seattle enrolled patients during active infection and followed them longitudinally through the course of disease. Collaborating institutions collected whole blood in K2EDTA tubes following their own protocols. For TCRbeta analysis, collaborators shipped samples in one of three forms: frozen whole blood, isolated PBMCs, or DNA extracted from either of those sample types. TCRbeta CDR3 regions were amplified from genomic DNA by means of the immunoSEQ Assay, a bias-controlled multiplex PCR. Per the original workflow: The number of nucleated cells in each sample was estimated by amplification of reference gene primers within the assay. Sequence reads were collapsed and filtered to measure the absolute abundance of every unique TCRbeta CDR3 rearrangement. For each sample, productive Simpson clonality was calculated as the square root of Simpson's diversity index over productive rearrangements. The table comes from immuneACCESS by way of TCRdb, which keeps in-frame sequences with V and J called. Part of the clones is missing from these tables; in studies checked, under half for an unresolved V gene and the rest for unknown reasons. V and J calls and clone size are as listed in that table; D and trimming were resolved from the DNA. In all, the sample holds 350,000 to 500,000 clones, and around nine tenths of those were seen once. 0.8% to 0.85% of the sample lies in the top ten.

The investigation overall reported the following: The quantity of clinical and demographic metadata differed by source and by participant and was supplied without curation.

CDR1 is given as SGHTA and CDR2 as FQGNSA, both from the germline V gene. Relative to germline, V is missing 4 bases and J is missing 0 bases, with 11 bases of the junction outside any gene match. From its cysteine to its phenylalanine, the CDR3 spans 17 amino acids. Here the CDR3 DNA is all that survives: 51 bases in frame from base 1. The sequence derives from a man aged 18 to 35 with COVID-19, enrolled during active disease. The sequence is built from TRBV7-2 and TRBJ2-5; TRBD2 agrees with 7 junctional bases. Sequenced: peripheral blood. The CDR3 corresponds to CASSSNPPGLHQETQYF. The nucleotide sequence is given as TGTGCCAGCAGCTCAAATCCACCGGGACTACACCAAGAGACCCAGTACTTC.